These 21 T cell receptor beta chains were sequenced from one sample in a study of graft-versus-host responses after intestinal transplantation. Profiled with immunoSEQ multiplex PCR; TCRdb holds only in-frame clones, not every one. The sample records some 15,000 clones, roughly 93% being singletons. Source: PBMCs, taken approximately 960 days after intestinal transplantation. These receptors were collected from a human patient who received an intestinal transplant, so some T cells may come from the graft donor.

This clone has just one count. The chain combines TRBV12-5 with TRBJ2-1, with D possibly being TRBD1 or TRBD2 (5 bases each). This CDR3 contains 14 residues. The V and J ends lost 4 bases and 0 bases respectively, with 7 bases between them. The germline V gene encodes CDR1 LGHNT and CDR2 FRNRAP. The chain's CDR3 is CASGSGASYNEQFF. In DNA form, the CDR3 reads TGTGCTAGTGGTTCCGGGGCCTCCTACAATGAGCAGTTCTTC. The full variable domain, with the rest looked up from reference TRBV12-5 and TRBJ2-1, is DARVTQTPRHKVTEMGQEVTMRCQPILGHNTVFWYRQTMMQGLELLAYFRNRAPLDDSGMPKDRFSAEMPDATLATLKIQPSEPRDSAVYFCASGSGASYNEQFFGPGTRLTVL.

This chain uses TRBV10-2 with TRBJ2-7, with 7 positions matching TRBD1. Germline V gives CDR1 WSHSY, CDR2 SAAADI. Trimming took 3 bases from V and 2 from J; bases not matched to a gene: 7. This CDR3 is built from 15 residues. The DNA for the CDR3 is TGCGCCAGCAGTGATACGGGACAGACTACCTACGAGCAGTACTTC. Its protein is CASSDTGQTTYEQYF.

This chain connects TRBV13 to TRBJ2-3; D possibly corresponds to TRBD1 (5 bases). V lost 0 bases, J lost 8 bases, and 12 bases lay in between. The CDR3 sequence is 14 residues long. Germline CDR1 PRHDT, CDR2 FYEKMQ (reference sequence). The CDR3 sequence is CASSLGPGSATQYF. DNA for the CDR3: TGTGCCAGCAGCTTAGGCCCAGGGTCGGCTACGCAGTATTTT.

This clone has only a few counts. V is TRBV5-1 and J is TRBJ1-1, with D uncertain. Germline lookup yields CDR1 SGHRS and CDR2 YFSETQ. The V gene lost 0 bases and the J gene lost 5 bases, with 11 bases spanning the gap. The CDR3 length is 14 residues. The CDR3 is CASSLDGVWTEAFF. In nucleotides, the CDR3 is TGCGCCAGCAGCTTGGACGGGGTATGGACTGAAGCTTTCTTT.

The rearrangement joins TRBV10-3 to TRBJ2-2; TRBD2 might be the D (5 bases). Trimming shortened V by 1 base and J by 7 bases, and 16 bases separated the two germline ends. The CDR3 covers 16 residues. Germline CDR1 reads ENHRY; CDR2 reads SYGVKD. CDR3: CAISELGPHSGGELFF. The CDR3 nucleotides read TGTGCCATCAGTGAGTTAGGGCCTCACAGCGGCGGGGAGCTGTTTTTT.

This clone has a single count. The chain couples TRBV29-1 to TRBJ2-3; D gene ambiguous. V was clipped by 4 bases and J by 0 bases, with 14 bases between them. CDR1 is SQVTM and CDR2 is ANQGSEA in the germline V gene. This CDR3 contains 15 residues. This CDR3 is CSVVAGKGSTDTQYF. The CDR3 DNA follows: TGCAGCGTTGTCGCAGGTAAAGGTAGCACAGATACGCAGTATTTT.

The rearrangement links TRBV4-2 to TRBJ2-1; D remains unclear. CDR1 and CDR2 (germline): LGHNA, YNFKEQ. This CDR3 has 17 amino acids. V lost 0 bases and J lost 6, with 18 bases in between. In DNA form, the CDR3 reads TGTGCCAGCAGCCAAGATTTGGCGACGTCCCCATCCAATGAGCAGTTCTTC. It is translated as CASSQDLATSPSNEQFF.

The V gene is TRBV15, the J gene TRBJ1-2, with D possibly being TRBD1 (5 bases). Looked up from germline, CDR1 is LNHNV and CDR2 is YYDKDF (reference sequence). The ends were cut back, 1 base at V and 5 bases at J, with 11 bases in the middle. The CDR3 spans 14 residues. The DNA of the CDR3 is TGTGCCACCAGCAGAGTAGGGACGAGGTATGGCTACACCTTC. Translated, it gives CATSRVGTRYGYTF.

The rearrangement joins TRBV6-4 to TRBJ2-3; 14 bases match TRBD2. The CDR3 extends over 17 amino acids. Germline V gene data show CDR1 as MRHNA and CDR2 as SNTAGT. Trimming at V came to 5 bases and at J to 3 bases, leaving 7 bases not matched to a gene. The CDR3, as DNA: TGTGCCAGCAGTCCCGGGACTAGCGGGGGTCCTACAGATACGCAGTATTTT. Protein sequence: CASSPGTSGGPTDTQYF.

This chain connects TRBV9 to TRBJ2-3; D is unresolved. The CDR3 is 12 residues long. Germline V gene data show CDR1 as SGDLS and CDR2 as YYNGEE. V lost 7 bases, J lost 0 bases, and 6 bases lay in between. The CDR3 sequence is CASATSTDTQYF. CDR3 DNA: TGTGCCAGCGCAACTAGCACAGATACGCAGTATTTT.

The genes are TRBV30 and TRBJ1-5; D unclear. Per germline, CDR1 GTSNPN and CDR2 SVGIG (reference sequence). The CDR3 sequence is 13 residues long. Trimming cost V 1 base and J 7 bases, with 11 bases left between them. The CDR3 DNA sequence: TGTGCCTGGAGTGAAGGTAGGGTGCAGCCCCAGCATTTT. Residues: CAWSEGRVQPQHF. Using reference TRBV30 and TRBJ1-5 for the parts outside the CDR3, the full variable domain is SQTIHQWPATLVQPVGSPLSLECTVEGTSNPNLYWYRQAAGRGLQLLFYSVGIGQISSEVPQNLSASRPQDRQFILSSKKLLLSDSGFYLCAWSEGRVQPQHFGDGTRLSIL.

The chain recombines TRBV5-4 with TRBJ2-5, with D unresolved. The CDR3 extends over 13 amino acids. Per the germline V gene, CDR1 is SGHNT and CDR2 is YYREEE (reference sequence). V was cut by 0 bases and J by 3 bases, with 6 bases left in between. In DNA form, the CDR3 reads TGTGCCAGCAGCTTGGACTTTGAAGAGACCCAGTACTTC. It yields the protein CASSLDFEETQYF.

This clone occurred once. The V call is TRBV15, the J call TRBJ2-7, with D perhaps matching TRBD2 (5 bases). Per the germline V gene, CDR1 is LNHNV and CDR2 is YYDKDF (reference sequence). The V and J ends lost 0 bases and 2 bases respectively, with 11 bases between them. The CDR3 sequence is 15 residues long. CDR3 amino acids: CATSRDRGPTYEQYF. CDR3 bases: TGTGCCACCAGCAGAGATCGGGGTCCTACCTACGAGCAGTACTTC.

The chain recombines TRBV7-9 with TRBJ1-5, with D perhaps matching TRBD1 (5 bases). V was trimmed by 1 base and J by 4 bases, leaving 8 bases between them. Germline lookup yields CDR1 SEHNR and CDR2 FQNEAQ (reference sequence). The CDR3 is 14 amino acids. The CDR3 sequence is CASSLDGTNQPQHF. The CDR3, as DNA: TGTGCCAGCAGCTTAGACGGGACGAATCAGCCCCAGCATTTT.

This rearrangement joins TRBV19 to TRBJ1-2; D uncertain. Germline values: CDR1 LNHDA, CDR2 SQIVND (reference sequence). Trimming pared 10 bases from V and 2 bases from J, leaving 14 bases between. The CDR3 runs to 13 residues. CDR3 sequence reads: CATTRQANYGYTF. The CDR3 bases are TGTGCCACAACCCGGCAGGCCAACTATGGCTACACCTTC. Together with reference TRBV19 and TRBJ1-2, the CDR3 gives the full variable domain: DGGITQSPKYLFRKEGQNVTLSCEQNLNHDAMYWYRQDPGQGLRLIYYSQIVNDFQKGDIAEGYSVSREKKESFPLTVTSAQKNPTAFYLCATTRQANYGYTFGSGTRLTVV.

The CDR3 DNA is TGTGCCAGCAGCCCGGAGCGAGGGGGTTCCTACGAGCAGTACTTC. This gives the protein CASSPERGGSYEQYF. This rearrangement joins TRBV5-6 to TRBJ2-7; D possibly corresponds to TRBD1 (6 bases). Trimming removed 4 bases from V and 1 base from J, with 15 bases in between. The CDR3 sequence is 15 residues long. CDR1 and CDR2 (germline): SGHDT, YYEEEE. The entire variable domain, with the rest obtained from reference TRBV5-6 and TRBJ2-7, is as follows: DAGVTQSPTHLIKTRGQQVTLRCSPKSGHDTVSWYQQALGQGPQFIFQYYEEEERQRGNFPDRFSGHQFPNYSSELNVNALLLGDSALYLCASSPERGGSYEQYFGPGTRLTVT.

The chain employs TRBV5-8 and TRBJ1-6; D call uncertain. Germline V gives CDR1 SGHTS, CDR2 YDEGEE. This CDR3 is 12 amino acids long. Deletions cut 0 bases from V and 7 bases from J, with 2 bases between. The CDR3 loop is CASSLGNSPLHF. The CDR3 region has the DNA TGTGCCAGCAGCTTGGGAAATTCACCCCTCCACTTT.

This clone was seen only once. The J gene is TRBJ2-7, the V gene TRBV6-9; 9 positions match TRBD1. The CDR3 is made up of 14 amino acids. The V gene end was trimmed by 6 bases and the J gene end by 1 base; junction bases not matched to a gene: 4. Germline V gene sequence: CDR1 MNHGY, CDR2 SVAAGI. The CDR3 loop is CASRTTGGSYEQYF. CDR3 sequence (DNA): TGTGCCAGCAGGACGACAGGGGGTTCCTACGAGCAGTACTTC.

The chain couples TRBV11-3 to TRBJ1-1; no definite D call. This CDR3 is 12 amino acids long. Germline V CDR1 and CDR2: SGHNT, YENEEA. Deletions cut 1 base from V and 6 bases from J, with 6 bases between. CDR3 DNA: TGTGCCAGCAGCTTAGGGGAGCCTGAAGCTTTCTTT. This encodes CASSLGEPEAFF.

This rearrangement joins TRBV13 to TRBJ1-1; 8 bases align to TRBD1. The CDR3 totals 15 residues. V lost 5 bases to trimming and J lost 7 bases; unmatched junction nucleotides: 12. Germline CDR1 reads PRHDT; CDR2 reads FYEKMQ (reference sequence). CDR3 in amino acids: CASSLTMTGDREAFF. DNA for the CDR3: TGTGCCAGCAGCCTCACGATGACAGGGGACCGTGAAGCTTTCTTT.

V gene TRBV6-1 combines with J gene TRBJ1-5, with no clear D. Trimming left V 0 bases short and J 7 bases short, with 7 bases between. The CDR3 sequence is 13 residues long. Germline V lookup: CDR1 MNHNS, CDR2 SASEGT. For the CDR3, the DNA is TGTGCCAGCAGTGAAGCGGAGAGACAGCCCCAGCATTTT. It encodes CASSEAERQPQHF.